This T cell receptor (beta chain) was sequenced during a study of blood T cells in healthy people across ages. About this clonotype: The antigen is undetermined.

Study-level results: The long-lived group displayed more naive CD4+ cells, plus higher diversity, than the aged donors did.

A J-beta primer mix and a sample-barcoded 5' primer were used in a second PCR of roughly 7 to 12 cycles. TCRdb passed the 5' RACE reads through MiXCR, listing each CDR3 protein once. The sample yields 1.5 million to 2 million distinct CDR3 sequences, about 50% seen once. V shed 4 bases and J shed 5 bases, with 20 bases lying between them. Per the germline V gene, CDR1 is DFQATT and CDR2 is SNEGSKA (reference sequence). The length of the CDR3 is 15 residues. The sequence came from a woman aged 35 to 49 in good health. The chain combines TRBV20-1 with TRBJ2-5; a possible D gene is TRBD2 (5 bases). The sample consisted of blood. The chain's CDR3 is CSAISPSEPGETQYF. The CDR3 DNA reads TGCAGTGCTATCTCCCCCTCCGAACCGGGGGAGACCCAGTACTTC.